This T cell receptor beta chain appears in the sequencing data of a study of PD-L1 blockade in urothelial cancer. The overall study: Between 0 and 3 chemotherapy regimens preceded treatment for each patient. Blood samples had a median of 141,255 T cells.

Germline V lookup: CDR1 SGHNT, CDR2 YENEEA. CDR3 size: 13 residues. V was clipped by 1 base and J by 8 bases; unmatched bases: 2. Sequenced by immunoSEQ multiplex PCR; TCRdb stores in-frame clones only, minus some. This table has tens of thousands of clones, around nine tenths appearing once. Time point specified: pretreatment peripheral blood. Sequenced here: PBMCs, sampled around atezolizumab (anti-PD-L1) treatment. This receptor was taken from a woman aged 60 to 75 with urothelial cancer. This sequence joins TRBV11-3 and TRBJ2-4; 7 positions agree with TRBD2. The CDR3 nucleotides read TGTGCCAGCAGCTTAGGGGAGGGAGACATTCAGTACTTC. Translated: CASSLGEGDIQYF. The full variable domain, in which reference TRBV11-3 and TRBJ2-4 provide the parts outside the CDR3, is EAGVVQSPRYKIIEKKQPVAFWCNPISGHNTLYWYLQNLGQGPELLIRYENEEAVDDSQLPKDRFSAERLKGVDSTLKIQPAELGDSAVYLCASSLGEGDIQYFGAGTRLSVL.